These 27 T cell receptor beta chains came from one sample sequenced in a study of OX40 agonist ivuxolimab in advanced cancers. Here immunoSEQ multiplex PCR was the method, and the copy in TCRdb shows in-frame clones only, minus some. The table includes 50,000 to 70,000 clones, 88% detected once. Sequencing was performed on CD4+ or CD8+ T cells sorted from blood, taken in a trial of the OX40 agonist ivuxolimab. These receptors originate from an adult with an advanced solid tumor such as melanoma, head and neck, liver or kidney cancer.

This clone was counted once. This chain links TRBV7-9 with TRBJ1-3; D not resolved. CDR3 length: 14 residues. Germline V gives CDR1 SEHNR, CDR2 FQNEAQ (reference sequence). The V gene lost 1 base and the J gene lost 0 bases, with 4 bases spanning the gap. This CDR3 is CASSLVYSGNTIYF. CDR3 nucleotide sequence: TGTGCCAGCAGCTTAGTTTACTCTGGAAACACCATATATTTT. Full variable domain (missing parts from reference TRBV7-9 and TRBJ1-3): DTGVSQNPRHKITKRGQNVTFRCDPISEHNRLYWYRQTLGQGPEFLTYFQNEAQLEKSRLLSDRFSAERPKGSFSTLEIQRTEQGDSAMYLCASSLVYSGNTIYFGEGSWLTVV.

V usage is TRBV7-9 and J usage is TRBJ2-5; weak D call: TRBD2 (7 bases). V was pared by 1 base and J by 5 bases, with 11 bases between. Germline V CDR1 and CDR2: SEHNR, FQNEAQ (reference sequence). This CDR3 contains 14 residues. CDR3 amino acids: CASSLGRGPETQYF. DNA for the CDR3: TGTGCCAGCAGCTTAGGGCGGGGGCCGGAGACCCAGTACTTC.

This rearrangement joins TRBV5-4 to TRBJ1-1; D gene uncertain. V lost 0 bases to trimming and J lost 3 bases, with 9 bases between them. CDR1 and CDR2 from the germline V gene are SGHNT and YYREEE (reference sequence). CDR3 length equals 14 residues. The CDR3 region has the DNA TGTGCCAGCAGCTTGGAGGTCCAATACACTGAAGCTTTCTTT. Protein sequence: CASSLEVQYTEAFF.

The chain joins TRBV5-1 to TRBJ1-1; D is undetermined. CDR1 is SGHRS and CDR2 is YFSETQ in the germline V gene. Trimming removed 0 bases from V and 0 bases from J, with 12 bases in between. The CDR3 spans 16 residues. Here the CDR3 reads CASSLGRDYLNTEAFF. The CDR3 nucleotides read TGCGCCAGCAGCTTGGGACGCGACTACTTGAACACTGAAGCTTTCTTT.

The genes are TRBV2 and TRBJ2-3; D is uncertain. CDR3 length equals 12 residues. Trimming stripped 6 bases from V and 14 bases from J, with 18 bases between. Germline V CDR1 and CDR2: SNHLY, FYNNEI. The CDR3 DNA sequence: TGTGCCAGCAGCGAAACTCCTTTGGAGCTGTATTTT. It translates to CASSETPLELYF. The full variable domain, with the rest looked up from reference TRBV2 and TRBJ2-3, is EPEVTQTPSHQVTQMGQEVILRCVPISNHLYFYWYRQILGQKVEFLVSFYNNEISEKSEIFDDQFSVERPDGSNFTLKIRSTKLEDSAMYFCASSETPLELYFGPGTRLTVL.

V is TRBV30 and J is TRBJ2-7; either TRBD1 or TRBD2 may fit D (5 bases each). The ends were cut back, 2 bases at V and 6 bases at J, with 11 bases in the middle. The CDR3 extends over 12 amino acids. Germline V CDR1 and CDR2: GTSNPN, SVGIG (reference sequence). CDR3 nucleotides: TGTGCCTGGAGTTGGGGGAGTGGCGAGCAGTACTTC. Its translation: CAWSWGSGEQYF. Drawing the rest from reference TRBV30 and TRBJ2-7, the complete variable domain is SQTIHQWPATLVQPVGSPLSLECTVEGTSNPNLYWYRQAAGRGLQLLFYSVGIGQISSEVPQNLSASRPQDRQFILSSKKLLLSDSGFYLCAWSWGSGEQYFGPGTRLTVT.

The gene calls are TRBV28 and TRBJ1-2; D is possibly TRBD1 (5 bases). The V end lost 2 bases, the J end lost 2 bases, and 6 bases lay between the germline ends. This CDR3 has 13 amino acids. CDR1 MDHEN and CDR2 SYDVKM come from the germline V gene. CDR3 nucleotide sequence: TGTGCCAGCAGTTTAGACAGAAACTATGGCTACACCTTC. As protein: CASSLDRNYGYTF.

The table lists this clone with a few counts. As DNA, the CDR3 is TGCGCCAGCAGTCCGGCAACAGGGGGCTCTCAGCCCCAGCATTTT. It codes for CASSPATGGSQPQHF. This rearrangement joins TRBV10-2 to TRBJ1-5; the match to TRBD1 covers 9 bases. The V gene end was trimmed by 5 bases and the J gene end by 6 bases; junction bases not matched to a gene: 8. The germline V gene encodes CDR1 WSHSY and CDR2 SAAADI. This CDR3 is 15 amino acids long.

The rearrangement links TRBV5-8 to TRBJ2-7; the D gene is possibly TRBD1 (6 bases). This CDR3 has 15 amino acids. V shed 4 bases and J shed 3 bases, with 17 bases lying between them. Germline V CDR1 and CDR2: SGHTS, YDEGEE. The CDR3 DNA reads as TGTGCCAGCAGCCGGGACACGGGTATTTACTACGAGCAGTACTTC. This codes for CASSRDTGIYYEQYF. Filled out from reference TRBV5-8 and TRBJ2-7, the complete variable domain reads EAGVTQSPTHLIKTRGQQATLRCSPISGHTSVYWYQQALGLGLQFLLWYDEGEERNRGNFPPRFSGRQFPNYSSELNVNALELEDSALYLCASSRDTGIYYEQYFGPGTRLTVT.

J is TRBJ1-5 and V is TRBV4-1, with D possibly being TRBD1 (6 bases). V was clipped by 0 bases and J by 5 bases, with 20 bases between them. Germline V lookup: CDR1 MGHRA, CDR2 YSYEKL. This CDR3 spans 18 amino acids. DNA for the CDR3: TGCGCCAGCAGCCAAGAAAATTTTGCGCAGGGGTTGGATCAGCCCCAGCATTTT. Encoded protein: CASSQENFAQGLDQPQHF.

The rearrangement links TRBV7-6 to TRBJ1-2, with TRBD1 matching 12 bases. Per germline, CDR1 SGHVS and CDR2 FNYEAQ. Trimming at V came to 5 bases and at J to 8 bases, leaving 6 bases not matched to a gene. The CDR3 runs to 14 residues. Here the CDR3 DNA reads TGTGCCAGCAGCCTGGGACAGGGGGCGTGGGGCTACACCTTC. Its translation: CASSLGQGAWGYTF.

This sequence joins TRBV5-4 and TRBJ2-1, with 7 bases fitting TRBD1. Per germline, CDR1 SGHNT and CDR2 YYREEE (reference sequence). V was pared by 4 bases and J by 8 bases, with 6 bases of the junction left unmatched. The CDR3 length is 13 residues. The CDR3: CASSPKGGDEQFF. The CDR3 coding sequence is TGTGCCAGCAGCCCCAAAGGGGGCGATGAGCAGTTCTTC.

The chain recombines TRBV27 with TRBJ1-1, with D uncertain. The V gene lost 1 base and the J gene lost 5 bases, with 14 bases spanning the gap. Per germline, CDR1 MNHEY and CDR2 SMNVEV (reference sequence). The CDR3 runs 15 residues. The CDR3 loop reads CASSLYAARVTEAFF. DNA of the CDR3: TGTGCCAGCAGTTTATACGCCGCTCGGGTGACTGAAGCTTTCTTT.

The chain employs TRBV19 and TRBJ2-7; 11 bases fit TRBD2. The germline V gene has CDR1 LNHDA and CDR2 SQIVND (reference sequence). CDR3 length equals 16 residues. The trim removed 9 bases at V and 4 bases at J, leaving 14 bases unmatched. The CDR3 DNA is TGTGCCAGCTCGGACATAATAGCGGGAGGGACGTACGAGCAGTACTTC. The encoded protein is CASSDIIAGGTYEQYF.

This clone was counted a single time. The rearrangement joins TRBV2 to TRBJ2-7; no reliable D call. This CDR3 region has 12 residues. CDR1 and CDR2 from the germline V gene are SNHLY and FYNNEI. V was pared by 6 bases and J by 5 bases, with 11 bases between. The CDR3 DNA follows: TGTGCCAGCAGCCACAGACCTGACGAGCAGTACTTC. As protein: CASSHRPDEQYF.

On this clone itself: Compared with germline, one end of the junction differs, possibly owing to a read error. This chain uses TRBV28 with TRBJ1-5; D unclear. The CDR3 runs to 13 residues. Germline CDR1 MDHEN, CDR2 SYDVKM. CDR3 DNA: TGTGCCAGCCGTTTTTCTACATATCAGCCCCAGCATTTT. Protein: CASRFSTYQPQHF.

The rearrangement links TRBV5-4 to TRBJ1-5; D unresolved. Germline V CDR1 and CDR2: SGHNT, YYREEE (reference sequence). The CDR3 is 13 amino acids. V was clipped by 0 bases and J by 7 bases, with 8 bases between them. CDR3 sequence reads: CASSLGSGQPQHF. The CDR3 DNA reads TGTGCCAGCAGCTTGGGTTCAGGACAGCCCCAGCATTTT.

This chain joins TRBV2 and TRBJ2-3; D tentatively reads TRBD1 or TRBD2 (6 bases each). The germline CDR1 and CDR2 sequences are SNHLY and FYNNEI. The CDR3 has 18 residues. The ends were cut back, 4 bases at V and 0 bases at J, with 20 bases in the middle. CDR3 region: CASSGFTGRPESTDTQYF. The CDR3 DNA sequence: TGTGCCAGCAGTGGATTTACAGGGAGGCCGGAGAGCACAGATACGCAGTATTTT.

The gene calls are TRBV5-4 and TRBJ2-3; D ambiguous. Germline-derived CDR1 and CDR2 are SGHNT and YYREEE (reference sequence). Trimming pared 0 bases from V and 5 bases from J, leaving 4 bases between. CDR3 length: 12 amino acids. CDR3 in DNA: TGTGCCAGCAGCTTGGATTTAGATACGCAGTATTTT. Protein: CASSLDLDTQYF.

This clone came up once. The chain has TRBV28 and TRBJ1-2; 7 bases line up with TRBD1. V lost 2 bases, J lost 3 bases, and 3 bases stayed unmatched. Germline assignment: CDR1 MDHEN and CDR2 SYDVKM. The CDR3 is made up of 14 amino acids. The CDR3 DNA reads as TGTGCCAGCAGTTTAGCAGGGGGGGACTATGGCTACACCTTC. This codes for CASSLAGGDYGYTF.

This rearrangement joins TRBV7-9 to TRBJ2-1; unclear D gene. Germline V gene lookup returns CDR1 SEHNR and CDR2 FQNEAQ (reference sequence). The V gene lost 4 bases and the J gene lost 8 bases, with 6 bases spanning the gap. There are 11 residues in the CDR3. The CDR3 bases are TGTGCCAGCAGCTGGATCGATGAGCAGTTCTTC. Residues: CASSWIDEQFF.

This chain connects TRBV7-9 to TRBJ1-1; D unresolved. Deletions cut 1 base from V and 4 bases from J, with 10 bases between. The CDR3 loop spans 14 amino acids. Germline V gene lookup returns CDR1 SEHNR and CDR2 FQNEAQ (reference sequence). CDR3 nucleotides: TGTGCCAGCAGCTTAGGGTTTGGTAGCACTGAAGCTTTCTTT. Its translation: CASSLGFGSTEAFF.

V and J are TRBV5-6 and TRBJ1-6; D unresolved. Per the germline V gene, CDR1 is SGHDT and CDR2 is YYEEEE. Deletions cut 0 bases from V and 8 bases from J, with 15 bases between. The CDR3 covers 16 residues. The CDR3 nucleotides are TGTGCCAGCAGCTTGGCCATGGGAGGGAACCATTCACCCCTCCACTTT. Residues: CASSLAMGGNHSPLHF. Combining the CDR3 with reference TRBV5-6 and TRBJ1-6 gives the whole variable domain DAGVTQSPTHLIKTRGQQVTLRCSPKSGHDTVSWYQQALGQGPQFIFQYYEEEERQRGNFPDRFSGHQFPNYSSELNVNALLLGDSALYLCASSLAMGGNHSPLHFGNGTRLTVT.

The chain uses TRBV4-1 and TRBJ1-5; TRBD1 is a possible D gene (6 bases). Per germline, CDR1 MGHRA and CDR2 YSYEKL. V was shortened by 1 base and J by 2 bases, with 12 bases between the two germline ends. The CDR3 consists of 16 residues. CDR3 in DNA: TGCGCCAGCAGCCAAGTGTCAGGGGAAGGCAATCAGCCCCAGCATTTT. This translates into CASSQVSGEGNQPQHF.

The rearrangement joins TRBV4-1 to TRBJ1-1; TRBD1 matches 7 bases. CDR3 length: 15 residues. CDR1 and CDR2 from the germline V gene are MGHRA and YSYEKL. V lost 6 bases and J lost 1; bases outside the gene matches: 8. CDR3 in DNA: TGCGCCAGCAGTCCGACAGACAGGGAGAACACTGAAGCTTTCTTT. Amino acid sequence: CASSPTDRENTEAFF.

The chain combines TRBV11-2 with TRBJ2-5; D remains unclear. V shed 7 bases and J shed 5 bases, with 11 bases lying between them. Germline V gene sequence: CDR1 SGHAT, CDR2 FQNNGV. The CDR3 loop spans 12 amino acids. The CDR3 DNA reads TGTGCCAGCAACCCGGACGGGGAGACCCAGTACTTC. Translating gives CASNPDGETQYF.

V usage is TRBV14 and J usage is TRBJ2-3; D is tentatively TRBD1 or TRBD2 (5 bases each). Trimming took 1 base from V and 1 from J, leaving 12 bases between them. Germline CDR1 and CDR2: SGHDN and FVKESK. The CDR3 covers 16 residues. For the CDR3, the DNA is TGTGCCAGCAGCCAAGCCGGGGCAGAGCGCACAGATACGCAGTATTTT. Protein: CASSQAGAERTDTQYF.